In its sample, the clone carrying this TCR beta chain was seen many times. Its antigen is not known. Trimming took 1 base from V and 3 from J; bases not matched to a gene: 0. CDR3 length: 16 residues. Germline CDR1 reads KGHDR; CDR2 reads SFDVKD. Thyroid ultrasound and orbital computed tomography, with clinical symptoms and serum thyroxine and TRAb, informed diagnoses. These data come from a study of T cells in Graves' hyperthyroidism and ophthalmopathy. Findings and caveats of the study: For ophthalmopathy, model prediction preceded onset by a median approximately 6 months.

From RNA transcripts, TCR beta CDR3 regions were amplified. An initial round of RT-PCR targeting the TCR CDR3 relied on the HTBI primer set. TCRdb independently ran MiXCR on the multiplex PCR reads; one entry per CDR3 protein. The repertoire holds hundreds of thousands of distinct CDR3 sequences, with approximately 24% as singletons. Sample: blood. The rearrangement joins TRBV24-1 to TRBJ2-2; TRBD2 aligns across 11 bases. The TCR sequence derives from a woman aged 30 to 39 with Graves' ophthalmopathy. The CDR3 DNA follows: TGTGCCACCAGTGATTTACTAGCGGGAGACACCGGGGAGCTGTTTTTT. Protein: CATSDLLAGDTGELFF.